Included here is one TCR beta chain sequence, with context. The CDR3 spans 15 residues. Germline loops: CDR1 KGHDR, CDR2 SFDVKD. The V gene end was trimmed by 3 bases and the J gene end by 5 bases; junction bases not matched to a gene: 6. The data stem from a study of blood T cell repertoires in COVID-19. Whole-study context: The origin of the acute and convalescent COVID-19 samples was the United States, Italy and Spain. Sample material is recorded as cDNA or gDNA derived from T cells, B-cell-depleted T cells, or PBMCs.

Methods used by the authors: The authors estimated nucleated cell counts from reference gene primer amplification. Only in-frame clones appear in the TCRdb table, and some are missing; sequencing was by immunoSEQ multiplex PCR. Clone size and the V and J calls come from that table; the DNA yielded D and trimming. This table holds approximately 260,000 clones, 80% to 90% found once. The chain employs TRBV24-1 and TRBJ2-1, with 7 nucleotides matching TRBD1. The clonotype comes from a woman in her 70s with acute or convalescent COVID-19. Specimen: peripheral blood. As DNA, the CDR3 is TGTGCCACCAGTGATAAGACAGGGATAAACAATGAGCAGTTCTTC. Translation gives CATSDKTGINNEQFF.